This TCR beta chain was obtained from a study of graft-versus-host responses after intestinal transplantation. Clones were read by immunoSEQ multiplex PCR, and TCRdb kept only the in-frame ones, dropping some. The sample carries approximately 15,000 clones, 75% to 85% recorded once. Germline assignment: CDR1 MDHEN and CDR2 SYDVKM. V shed 8 bases, J shed 7 bases, and the junction held 8 bases outside the gene matches. The CDR3 is 13 residues long. The graft tissue was processed, and this released both intraepithelial and lamina propria lymphocytes. The TCR originated in a human patient who received an intestinal transplant, so some T cells may come from the graft donor. The chain has TRBV28 and TRBJ2-1, with TRBD2 matching 7 bases. The sequencing used ileum tissue, collected just over 100 days after intestinal transplant. For the CDR3, the DNA is TGTGCCAGCGACGAAGCGGGAACAAATGAGCAGTTCTTC. This sequence encodes CASDEAGTNEQFF.